This is a list of T cell receptor beta chains from one sample in a study of blood T cells in healthy people across ages. TCRdb processed the 5' RACE reads anew with MiXCR; each CDR3 protein has one entry. The profile shows more than 600,000 distinct CDR3 sequences, 25% of them singletons. These data also featured in a second study, about T cells of mothers and their children.

Sequencing input: blood. The origin of the receptors is a boy between 10 and 17 years old in good health. Both conserved end residues are part of each CDR3. Each record gives: CDR3 length, J gene, clone size, V gene, D gene, CDR3 DNA, CDR3 protein. A D gene is named only where the DNA matches it firmly. The size entry is marked missing in some rows and otherwise reads once, few, many or a size class.

14	TRBJ2-1	many	TRBV28	TRBD2	TGTGCCAGCAGTTTACTAGCGGGAGGGCATGAGCAGTTCTTC	CASSLLAGGHEQFF
15	TRBJ2-5	.	TRBV7-9	TRBD2	TGTGCCAGCAGCTTAGGGGCTAGCGGGGCAGAGACCCAGTACTTC	CASSLGASGAETQYF
16	TRBJ2-1	few	TRBV20-1	TRBD2	TGCAGTGCTAGTCAGCCCAGCGGGGGGCCCTACAATGAGCAGTTCTTC	CSASQPSGGPYNEQFF
14	TRBJ1-1	.	TRBV29-1	.	TGCAGCGTTGAAGGATACGGTGGGGACACTGAAGCTTTCTTT	CSVEGYGGDTEAFF
14	TRBJ1-1	.	TRBV4-1	.	TGCGCCAGCAGGGGGGGGATTTTCGACACTGAAGCTTTCTTT	CASRGGIFDTEAFF
15	TRBJ2-3	few	TRBV20-1	.	TGCAGTGCTCTAGGACTAGGAGGGGGTACAGATACGCAGTATTTT	CSALGLGGGTDTQYF
15	TRBJ2-7	few	TRBV6-2/TRBV6-3	TRBD2	TGTGCCAGCAGTTACGGTCTAGCGGCCACCTACGAGCAGTACTTC	CASSYGLAATYEQYF
15	TRBJ1-4	few	TRBV7-9	.	TGTGCCAGCAGCTTAGAAGGGTTCACTAATGAAAAACTGTTTTTT	CASSLEGFTNEKLFF
14	TRBJ2-5	.	TRBV7-9	.	TGTGCCAGCAGCTTGCGGGGGCAAAAAGAGACCCAGTACTTC	CASSLRGQKETQYF
13	TRBJ2-5	.	TRBV9	.	TGTGCCAGCAGCGTAGCAAGCGAAGAGACCCAGTACTTC	CASSVASEETQYF
14	TRBJ2-7	.	TRBV12-3/TRBV12-4	TRBD1	TGTGCCAGCAGTGACGGGACAGCCTCCCACGAGCAGTACTTC	CASSDGTASHEQYF
14	TRBJ2-1	.	TRBV6-4	.	TGTGCCAGCAGTGAGGTTAGCGGTGACAATGAGCAGTTCTTC	CASSEVSGDNEQFF
15	TRBJ1-4	.	TRBV20-1	TRBD1	TGCAGTGCTGCCAGGGGGGGACGGACTAATGAAAAACTGTTTTTT	CSAARGGRTNEKLFF
14	TRBJ2-1	.	TRBV29-1	TRBD1	TGCAGCGTGGGCGACAGGGGGCGTTTGGATGAGCAGTTCTTC	CSVGDRGRLDEQFF
16	TRBJ1-2	few	TRBV20-1	TRBD1	TGCAGTGCTAGAGATAAGACAGGGAACGCTCATCACGGCTACACCTTC	CSARDKTGNAHHGYTF
16	TRBJ2-7	.	TRBV6-5	TRBD2	TGTGCCAGCAGTTACTTCGGGGCGGGAGGGCCCTACGAGCAGTACTTC	CASSYFGAGGPYEQYF
15	TRBJ1-1	.	TRBV29-1	.	TGCAGCGTTGTGGTCCGCGGGGTTACGAACACTGAAGCTTTCTTT	CSVVVRGVTNTEAFF
12	TRBJ1-1	few	TRBV19	.	TGTGCCACCTTCAATATGAACACTGAAGCTTTCTTT	CATFNMNTEAFF
14	TRBJ2-7	.	TRBV7-2	.	TGTGCCAGCAGCTTAAGTGCGGGGGCTCACGAGCAGTACTTC	CASSLSAGAHEQYF
17	TRBJ2-6	.	TRBV11-2	TRBD2	TGTGCCAGCAGCCTCTCTAGCGGGCCCTCTGGGGCCAACGTCCTGACTTTC	CASSLSSGPSGANVLTF
13	TRBJ2-7	few	TRBV12-3/TRBV12-4	TRBD1	TGTGCCAGCACCTTAGGGCAGGGGGACGAGCAGTACTTC	CASTLGQGDEQYF
15	TRBJ2-5	.	TRBV7-2	TRBD2	TGTGCCAGCAGCCGGACTAGCGGGAGCTGGGAGACCCAGTACTTC	CASSRTSGSWETQYF
13	TRBJ2-1	once	TRBV6-1	.	TGTGCCAGCAGTGGCAGGGTGATACATGAGCAGTTCTTC	CASSGRVIHEQFF
13	TRBJ2-5	.	TRBV4-2	TRBD1	TGTGCCAGCAGCCAAGGGGACAGGGGGTCCCAGTACTTC	CASSQGDRGSQYF
12	TRBJ2-7	few	TRBV5-1	.	TGCGCCAGCAGCTTGGGCATGTCCGAGCAGTACTTC	CASSLGMSEQYF
12	TRBJ2-5	few	TRBV28	.	TGTGCCAGCAGTTCCATGGCAGGGACCCAGTACTTC	CASSSMAGTQYF
16	TRBJ2-3	.	TRBV7-2	TRBD2	TGTGCCAGCAGCCGGCTTAGCGGGGGACCCACAGATACGCAGTATTTT	CASSRLSGGPTDTQYF
17	TRBJ1-5	.	TRBV19	TRBD1	TGTGCCACCAGGGGACAGGGGTTTCTCTATGGCAATCAGCCCCAGCATTTT	CATRGQGFLYGNQPQHF
15	TRBJ2-7	few	TRBV6-6	.	TGTGCCAGCAGTTACTCGAGGGGAAATTCCTACGAGCAGTATTTC	CASSYSRGNSYEQYF
16	TRBJ2-3	.	TRBV6-2/TRBV6-3	.	TGTGCCAGCACCATGGGACGTTCCGCAACGGTAGATACGCAGTATTTT	CASTMGRSATVDTQYF
15	TRBJ2-7	few	TRBV15	.	TGTGCCACCAGCAGAGATAGGACAGTCGGTCGGGAGCAGTACTTC	CATSRDRTVGREQYF
15	TRBJ2-5	few	TRBV7-9	TRBD2	TGTGCCAGCAGCGTCTATAGCGGGAGAGAAGAGACCCAGTACTTC	CASSVYSGREETQYF
16	TRBJ2-1	.	TRBV2	.	TGTGCCAGCAGGGCGAGGGGGGCAAACTCCTACAATGAGCAGTTCTTC	CASRARGANSYNEQFF
20	TRBJ2-3	few	TRBV20-1	TRBD2	TGCAGTGCTAGAGCCCTAATGGGGCAGGGCCTAGCGGGAGTCACAGATACGCAGTATTTT	CSARALMGQGLAGVTDTQYF
18	TRBJ1-5	few	TRBV28	.	TGTGCCAGCAGTTCTGCGTGGCGAGAAAGGGGGTTGAATCAGCCCCAGCATTTT	CASSSAWRERGLNQPQHF
13	TRBJ2-2	.	TRBV4-2	.	TGTGCCAGCAGCCAAACTAAAGCCGGGGAGCTGTTTTTT	CASSQTKAGELFF
15	TRBJ2-7	few	TRBV4-2	TRBD1	TGTGCCAGCAGCCAAGAAGGGACAGGGGTGGGCGAGCAGTACTTC	CASSQEGTGVGEQYF
15	TRBJ2-1	.	TRBV20-1	TRBD2	TGCAGTGCTAGAGATCCTGCTAGCGGGAGGAATGAGCAGTTCTTC	CSARDPASGRNEQFF
12	TRBJ1-4	.	TRBV7-9	.	TGTGCCTGCAGCTTAACTGAGGAAAAACTGTTTTTT	CACSLTEEKLFF
15	TRBJ2-3	.	TRBV20-1	.	TGCAGTGCTAGAGCCCGGACCAAGGGAACAGATACGCAGTATTTT	CSARARTKGTDTQYF
15	TRBJ2-5	.	TRBV9	.	TGTGCCAGCAGCGTGGATGGCGGAATCCAAGAGACCCAGTACTTC	CASSVDGGIQETQYF
17	TRBJ2-1	few	TRBV20-1	.	TGCAGTGCTAGAGCTCTGGCCGGGCGCTACTCCTACAATGAGCAGTTCTTC	CSARALAGRYSYNEQFF
11	TRBJ2-3	.	TRBV7-2	.	TGTGCCAGCAGCTCCTCCTATACGCAGTATTTT	CASSSSYTQYF
15	TRBJ1-2	few	TRBV2	.	TGTGCCAGCAGTAAGGGTGAAGCAGGGGCCTATGGCTACACCTTC	CASSKGEAGAYGYTF
14	TRBJ2-4	.	TRBV6-6	.	TGTGCCAGCATCCAACAGGGTGGAGGGGACATTCAGTACTTC	CASIQQGGGDIQYF
17	TRBJ1-1	.	TRBV7-3	.	TGTGCCAGCAGCTTAGAGATGGGGAAAAGACTGAACACTGAAGCTTTCTTT	CASSLEMGKRLNTEAFF
14	TRBJ2-5	.	TRBV27	TRBD2	TGTGCCAGCAGGTTAGCGGGAGGGCCGGAGACCCAGTACTTC	CASRLAGGPETQYF
12	TRBJ2-7	.	TRBV20-1	.	TGCAGTGTTTTAATCCCGGGACGGGGTCCGTACTTC	CSVLIPGRGPYF
15	TRBJ2-1	few	TRBV2	.	TGTGCCAGCAGTGAACGGACAGTGACGAACAATGAGCAGTTCTTC	CASSERTVTNNEQFF
14	TRBJ1-3	few	TRBV7-2	TRBD1	TGTGCCAGCAGCCGTGGACAGGCCGAGATCCCCATATATTTT	CASSRGQAEIPIYF
13	TRBJ2-5	.	TRBV7-9	.	TGTGCCTGCAGCGGAAAGTACCAAGAGACCCAGTACTTC	CACSGKYQETQYF
16	TRBJ1-4	few	TRBV5-1	TRBD1	TGCGCCAGCAGCTTGGACAGGGGGTTGTCTAATGAAAAACTGTTTTTT	CASSLDRGLSNEKLFF
13	TRBJ1-2	.	TRBV29-1	.	TGCAGCGTTGCGACGGGGACTAACTATGGCTACACCTTC	CSVATGTNYGYTF